Listed below are T cell receptor beta chains from one sample, sequenced in a study of early stage breast cancer tumors. Profiled with immunoSEQ multiplex PCR; TCRdb holds only in-frame clones, not every one. Of 70,000 or so clones listed, around 80% are singletons. The source material was blood. These receptors were collected from a person aged 35-50 years with breast cancer. The CDR3 runs from the conserved cysteine through the conserved F or W. D genes are given only for firm matches.

d_gene	v_gene	j_gene	CDR3aa	CDR3nt
NA	TRBV5-1	TRBJ2-3	CASSVHLADTQYF	TGCGCCAGCAGCGTTCATTTGGCAGATACGCAGTATTTT
NA	TRBV29-1	TRBJ2-3	CSVGQRGSTDTQYF	TGCAGCGTTGGGCAGCGAGGTAGCACAGATACGCAGTATTTT
NA	TRBV6-1	TRBJ1-1	CASSDWSGMYTEAFF	TGTGCCAGCAGTGATTGGTCAGGGATGTACACTGAAGCTTTCTTT
NA	TRBV5-1	TRBJ2-5	CASSLGRPQETQYF	TGCGCCAGCAGCTTGGGTCGCCCCCAAGAGACCCAGTACTTC
NA	TRBV5-1	TRBJ2-7	CASSLGLALTYEQYF	TGCGCCAGCAGCTTGGGCCTAGCGTTAACCTACGAGCAGTACTTC
NA	TRBV28	TRBJ1-4	CASTSDEKLFF	TGTGCCAGCACCTCAGATGAAAAACTGTTTTTT
TRBD2	TRBV2	TRBJ2-1	CASSDAGGPYEQFF	TGTGCCAGCAGTGACGCGGGAGGGCCTTATGAGCAGTTCTTC
TRBD2	TRBV30	TRBJ2-3	CAWSVLAGGADTQYF	TGTGCCTGGAGTGTACTAGCGGGAGGAGCAGATACGCAGTATTTT
TRBD1	TRBV25-1	TRBJ2-1	CASSDPAGGYNEQFF	TGTGCCAGCAGTGACCCTGCAGGGGGATACAATGAGCAGTTCTTC
NA	TRBV9	TRBJ2-3	CASSVGGQDTQYF	TGTGCCAGCAGCGTAGGTGGACAGGATACGCAGTATTTT
TRBD2	TRBV6-1	TRBJ2-1	CASSETSGNYNEQFF	TGTGCCAGCAGTGAGACTAGCGGTAACTACAATGAGCAGTTCTTC
TRBD2	TRBV18	TRBJ2-1	CASSPRTSGNNEQFF	TGTGCCAGCTCACCCCGGACTAGCGGAAACAATGAGCAGTTCTTC
NA	TRBV4-1	TRBJ2-4	CASSHGTLLAKNIQYF	TGCGCCAGCAGCCATGGGACACTGCTAGCCAAAAACATTCAGTACTTC
TRBD2	TRBV11-2	TRBJ2-2	CASSFTSGDNTGELFF	TGTGCCAGCAGCTTCACTAGCGGCGATAACACCGGGGAGCTGTTTTTT
NA	TRBV10-3	TRBJ1-2	CAISESDKNYGYTF	TGTGCCATCAGTGAGTCGGACAAAAACTATGGCTACACCTTC